This T cell receptor (beta chain) was identified in a study of PD-1 blockade in classical Hodgkin lymphoma. Some clones are missing from TCRdb's copy, which holds only in-frame ones; the method was immunoSEQ multiplex PCR. This table has about 85,000 clones, over 90% appearing once. Study-level results: Newly diagnosed patients reportedly trailed healthy donors in baseline TCR diversity.

CDR1 MDHEN and CDR2 SYDVKM come from the germline V gene. The CDR3 covers 17 residues. Between the trimmed V and J ends, which lost 6 bases and 2 bases, there was a span of 20 bases. All the patients suffered relapse after autologous stem cell transplantation, and brentuximab vedotin exposure differed. In the case of this clone: Its target is unknown.

The J gene is TRBJ1-5, the V gene TRBV28; TRBD1 might be the D (6 bases). The source is a human donor with classical Hodgkin lymphoma. The source material was peripheral blood mononuclear cells (PBMCs), sampled before the second cycle of nivolumab. The CDR3 region is CASRPWRGAEGNQPQHF. CDR3 in DNA: TGTGCCAGCAGGCCCTGGAGGGGGGCGGAGGGCAATCAGCCCCAGCATTTT. Full variable domain (remainder filled in from reference TRBV28 and TRBJ1-5): DVKVTQSSRYLVKRTGEKVFLECVQDMDHENMFWYRQDPGLGLRLIYFSYDVKMKEKGDIPEGYSVSREKKERFSLILESASTNQTSMYLCASRPWRGAEGNQPQHFGDGTRLSIL.